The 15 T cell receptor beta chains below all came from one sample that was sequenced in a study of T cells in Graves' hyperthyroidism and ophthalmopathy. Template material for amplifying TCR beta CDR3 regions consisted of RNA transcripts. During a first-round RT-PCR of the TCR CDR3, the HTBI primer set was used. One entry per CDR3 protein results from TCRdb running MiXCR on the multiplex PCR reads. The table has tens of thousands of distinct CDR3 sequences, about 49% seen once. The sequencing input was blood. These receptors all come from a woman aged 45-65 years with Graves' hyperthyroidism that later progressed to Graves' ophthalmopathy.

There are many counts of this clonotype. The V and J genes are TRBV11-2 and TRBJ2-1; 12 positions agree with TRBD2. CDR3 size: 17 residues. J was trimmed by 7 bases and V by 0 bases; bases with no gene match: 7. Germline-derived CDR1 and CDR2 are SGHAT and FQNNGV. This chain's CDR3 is CASSLDLGLAGRNEQFF. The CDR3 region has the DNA TGTGCCAGCAGCTTAGATTTGGGACTAGCGGGTAGGAATGAGCAGTTCTTC.

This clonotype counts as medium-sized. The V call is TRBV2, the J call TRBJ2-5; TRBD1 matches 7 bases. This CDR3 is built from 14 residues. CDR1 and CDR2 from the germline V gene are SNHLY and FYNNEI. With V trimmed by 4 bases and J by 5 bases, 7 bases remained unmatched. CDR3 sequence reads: CASSGGQVRETQYF. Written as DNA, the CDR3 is TGTGCCAGCAGTGGAGGACAGGTTCGGGAGACCCAGTACTTC.

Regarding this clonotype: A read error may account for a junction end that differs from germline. The CDR3 region is CASSYLTIAGVSSNEQFF. CDR3 sequence (DNA): TGCGCCAGCAGCTATCTAACCATAGCGGGAGTTTCCTCCAATGAGCAGTTCTTC. The rearrangement joins TRBV5-1 to TRBJ2-1; 9 nucleotides line up with TRBD2. Germline values: CDR1 SGHRS, CDR2 YFSETQ. This CDR3 has 18 residues. Based on the CDR3 plus reference TRBV5-1 and TRBJ2-1, the full variable domain is KAGVTQTPRYLIKTRGQQVTLSCSPISGHRSVSWYQQTPGQGLQFLFEYFSETQRNKGNFPGRFSGRQFSNSRSEMNVSTLELGDSALYLCASSYLTIAGVSSNEQFFGPGTRLTVL.

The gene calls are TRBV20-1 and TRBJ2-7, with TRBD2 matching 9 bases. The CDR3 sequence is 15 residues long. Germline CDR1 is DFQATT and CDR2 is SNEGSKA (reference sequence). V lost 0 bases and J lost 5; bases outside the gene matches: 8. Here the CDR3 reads CSARDGAGGSHEQYF. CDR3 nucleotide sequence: TGCAGTGCTAGAGATGGGGCGGGAGGGTCCCACGAGCAGTACTTC.

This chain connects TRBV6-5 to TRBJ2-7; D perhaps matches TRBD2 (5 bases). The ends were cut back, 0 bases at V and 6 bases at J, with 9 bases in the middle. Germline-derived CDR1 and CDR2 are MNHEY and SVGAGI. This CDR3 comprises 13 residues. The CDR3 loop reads CASSYSEAVEQYF. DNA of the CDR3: TGTGCCAGCAGTTACTCGGAAGCGGTCGAGCAGTACTTC.

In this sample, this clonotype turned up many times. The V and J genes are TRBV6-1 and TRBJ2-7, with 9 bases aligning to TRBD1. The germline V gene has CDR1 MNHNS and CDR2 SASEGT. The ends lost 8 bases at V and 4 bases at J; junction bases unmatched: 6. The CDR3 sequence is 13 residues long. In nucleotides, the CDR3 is TGTGCCAGCCGCGACAGGGGGTTTTACGAGCAGTACTTC. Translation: CASRDRGFYEQYF.

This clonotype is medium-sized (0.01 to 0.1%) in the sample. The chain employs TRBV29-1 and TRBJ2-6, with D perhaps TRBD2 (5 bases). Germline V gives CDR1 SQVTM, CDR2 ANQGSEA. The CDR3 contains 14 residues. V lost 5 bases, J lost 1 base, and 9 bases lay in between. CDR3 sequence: CSVHSGSGANVLTF. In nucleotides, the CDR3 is TGCAGCGTTCATTCGGGGTCTGGGGCCAACGTCCTGACTTTC.

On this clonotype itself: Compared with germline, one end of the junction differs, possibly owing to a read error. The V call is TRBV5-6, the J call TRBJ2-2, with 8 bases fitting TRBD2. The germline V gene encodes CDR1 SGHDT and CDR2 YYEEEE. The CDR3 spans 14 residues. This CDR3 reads CASSRGGRTEELFF. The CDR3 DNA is TGTGCCAGCAGTCGGGGGGGCCGGACCGAGGAGCTGTTTTTT.

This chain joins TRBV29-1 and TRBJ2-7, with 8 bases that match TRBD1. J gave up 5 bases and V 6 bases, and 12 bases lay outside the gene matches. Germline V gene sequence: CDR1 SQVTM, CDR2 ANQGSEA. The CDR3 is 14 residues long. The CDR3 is CSVAGAGGFDEQYF. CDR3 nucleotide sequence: TGCAGCGTAGCTGGGGCAGGGGGCTTCGACGAGCAGTACTTC.

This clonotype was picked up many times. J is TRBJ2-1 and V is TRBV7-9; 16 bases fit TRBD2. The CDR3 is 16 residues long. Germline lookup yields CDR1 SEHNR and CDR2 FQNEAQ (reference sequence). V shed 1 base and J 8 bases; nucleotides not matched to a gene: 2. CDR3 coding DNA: TGTGCCAGCAGCTTAGACGGGACTAGCGGGAGGGATGAGCAGTTCTTC. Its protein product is CASSLDGTSGRDEQFF.

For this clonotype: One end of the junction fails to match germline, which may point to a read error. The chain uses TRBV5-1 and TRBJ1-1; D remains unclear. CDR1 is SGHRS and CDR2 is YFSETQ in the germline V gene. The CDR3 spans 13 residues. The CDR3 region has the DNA TGCGCCAGCAATGGGCCGCAGAACACTGAAGCTTCCTTC. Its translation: CASNGPQNTEASF.

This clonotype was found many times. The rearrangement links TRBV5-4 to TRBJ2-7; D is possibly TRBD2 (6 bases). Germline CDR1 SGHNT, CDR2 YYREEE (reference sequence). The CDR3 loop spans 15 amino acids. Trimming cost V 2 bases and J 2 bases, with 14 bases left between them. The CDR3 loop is CASSFRREVPYEQYF. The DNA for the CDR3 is TGTGCCAGCAGCTTCCGGCGGGAAGTCCCCTACGAGCAGTACTTC. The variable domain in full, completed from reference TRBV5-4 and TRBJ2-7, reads ETGVTQSPTHLIKTRGQQVTLRCSSQSGHNTVSWYQQALGQGPQFIFQYYREEENGRGNFPPRFSGLQFPNYSSELNVNALELDDSALYLCASSFRREVPYEQYFGPGTRLTVT.

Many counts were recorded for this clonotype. For the CDR3, the DNA is TGTGCCAGCAGCTTAAGTTTTCCTAACAATGAGCAGTTCTTC. Its translation is CASSLSFPNNEQFF. The genes are TRBV7-2 and TRBJ2-1; D is uncertain. The CDR3 has 14 residues. Germline V lookup: CDR1 SGHTA, CDR2 FQGNSA. The V gene lost 2 bases and the J gene lost 5 bases, with 10 bases spanning the gap.

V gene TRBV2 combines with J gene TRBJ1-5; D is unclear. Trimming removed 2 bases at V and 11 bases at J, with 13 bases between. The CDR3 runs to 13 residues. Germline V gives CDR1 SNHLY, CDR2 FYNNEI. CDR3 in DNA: TGTGCCAGCAGTGAACAACTTGTAGAGACCCAGCATTTT. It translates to CASSEQLVETQHF.

CDR3 nucleotide sequence: TGTGCCAGCAGCCAAGCGGGAGCCTCCTACAATGAGCAGTTCTTC. This encodes CASSQAGASYNEQFF. V gene TRBV4-2 combines with J gene TRBJ2-1, with D tentatively TRBD2 (6 bases). V gave up 1 base and J gave up 0 bases, with 7 bases separating them. This CDR3 region has 15 residues. The germline V gene has CDR1 LGHNA and CDR2 YNFKEQ.